Presented here are 30 T cell receptor beta chains from one specimen sequenced in a study of blood T cell repertoires in COVID-19. Sequencing used immunoSEQ multiplex PCR; TCRdb keeps in-frame clones, though not all of them. The repertoire holds about 150,000 clones, roughly 88% seen once, with about 7.8% in the top ten. Sequenced: peripheral blood. The receptors were gathered from a woman between 50 and 59 years old in a cohort sampled during active or convalescent COVID-19.

CDR3 amino acids: CASITPSAGTAGYTF. The CDR3 DNA follows: TGTGCCAGCATTACCCCCTCCGCCGGGACAGCTGGCTACACCTTC. The rearrangement joins TRBV21-1 to TRBJ1-2; the D segment call TRBD1 is taken from the table without a DNA check. TRBV21-1 corresponds to a pseudogene. This CDR3 is 15 amino acids long.

V gene TRBV9 combines with J gene TRBJ2-1; possible D gene TRBD2, 7 bases. V was pared by 0 bases and J by 9 bases, with 16 bases between. The germline V gene has CDR1 SGDLS and CDR2 YYNGEE. The CDR3 has 15 residues. CDR3 in DNA: TGTGCCAGCAGCGTAGAGTTGGGGGGGCAGGGTGAGCAGTTCTTC. Its protein is CASSVELGGQGEQFF.

As DNA, the CDR3 is TGCGCCAGCAGCCAAGATAGTCAGGGGTATAATGAAAAACTGTTTTTT. The encoded protein is CASSQDSQGYNEKLFF. The V call is TRBV4-3, the J call TRBJ1-4, with a possible D match to TRBD1 (6 bases). CDR1 and CDR2 (germline): LGHNA, YSLEER. The V end lost 0 bases, the J end lost 4 bases, and 12 bases lay between the germline ends. This CDR3 comprises 16 residues.

V usage is TRBV28 and J usage is TRBJ2-5; 8 positions match TRBD2. Germline V gene lookup returns CDR1 MDHEN and CDR2 SYDVKM. V was pared by 8 bases and J by 5 bases, with 10 bases of the junction left unmatched. This CDR3 is built from 14 residues. In DNA, the CDR3 is TGTGCCAGCCACCCGGGGGGGTTCGCGGAGACCCAGTACTTC. Translation: CASHPGGFAETQYF.

The chain has TRBV11-2 and TRBJ1-4; D is undetermined. V shed 3 bases and J shed 5 bases, with 10 bases lying between them. CDR3 length equals 14 residues. Germline values: CDR1 SGHAT, CDR2 FQNNGV. CDR3 protein: CASSFRQSNEKLFF. The CDR3 DNA sequence: TGTGCCAGCAGCTTCCGCCAGTCCAATGAAAAACTGTTTTTT.

J is TRBJ2-1 and V is TRBV24-1, with a weak D call TRBD1 (5 bases). The CDR3 consists of 16 residues. Trimming left V 0 bases short and J 6 bases short, with 14 bases between. The germline gives CDR1 KGHDR, CDR2 SFDVKD. CDR3 nucleotide sequence: TGTGCCACCAGTGATTTGACTAACGCTAGGGGCAATGAGCAGTTCTTC. Its protein is CATSDLTNARGNEQFF.

The rearrangement uses TRBV7-9 and TRBJ1-4; D gene ambiguous. Trimming stripped 0 bases from V and 4 bases from J, with 12 bases between. CDR1 and CDR2 (germline): SEHNR, FQNEAQ (reference sequence). The CDR3 is made up of 16 amino acids. For the CDR3, the DNA is TGTGCCAGCAGCTTAGCGCACGCAGGTCTTAATGAAAAACTGTTTTTT. Protein: CASSLAHAGLNEKLFF.

This sequence joins TRBV27 and TRBJ2-3; 7 bases align to TRBD2. The germline CDR1 and CDR2 sequences are MNHEY and SMNVEV (reference sequence). The CDR3 loop spans 14 amino acids. Germline trimming cut 3 bases from V and 4 bases from J; bases unmatched to any gene: 4. The CDR3: CASSLFLAADTQYF. Here the CDR3 DNA reads TGTGCCAGCAGTTTGTTTCTAGCGGCAGATACGCAGTATTTT.

This clone came up once. The rearrangement links TRBV21-1 to TRBJ2-7; the table's TRBD1 call for D was not verified on the DNA. TRBV21-1 represents a pseudogene. CDR3 length: 15 amino acids. The CDR3 DNA follows: TGTGCCAGCAGCAAAGAAGGGGGCGGAAGGTACGAGCAGTACTTC. It specifies CASSKEGGGRYEQYF.

The chain couples TRBV29-1 to TRBJ1-5; 7 nucleotides agree with TRBD1. The CDR3 has 14 amino acids. The V gene's germline CDR1 is SQVTM and CDR2 ANQGSEA. The V and J ends lost 4 bases and 6 bases, in that order; junction bases with no gene match: 9. Here the CDR3 DNA reads TGCAGCGTTGGCGACGACAGGGTCGGTCAGCCCCAGCATTTT. It specifies CSVGDDRVGQPQHF.

V usage is TRBV6-5 and J usage is TRBJ2-7; 7 nucleotides line up with TRBD1. The V gene's germline CDR1 is MNHEY and CDR2 SVGAGI. The CDR3 is 16 amino acids. With V trimmed by 2 bases and J by 6 bases, 13 bases remained unmatched. The CDR3 region is CASSYSKQGPPLEQYF. CDR3 nucleotide sequence: TGTGCCAGCAGTTACAGTAAACAGGGGCCGCCCCTCGAGCAGTACTTC.

The chain is built from TRBV7-2 and TRBJ2-3; TRBD1 aligns across 9 bases. Germline CDR1 reads SGHTA; CDR2 reads FQGNSA. The CDR3 runs 15 residues. Trimming took 3 bases from V and 1 from J; bases not matched to a gene: 2. The chain's CDR3 is CASSFRDRGTDTQYF. CDR3 bases: TGTGCCAGCAGCTTCCGGGACAGGGGCACAGATACGCAGTATTTT.

This chain joins TRBV5-6 and TRBJ2-5; possible D gene TRBD1, 6 bases. Trimming pared 2 bases from V and 1 base from J, leaving 12 bases between. The CDR3 runs 15 residues. Germline assignment: CDR1 SGHDT and CDR2 YYEEEE. The CDR3 region has the DNA TGTGCCAGCAGCTTCCCTTTGGACAGCCAAGAGACCCAGTACTTC. Protein: CASSFPLDSQETQYF.

This clone was counted a few times. This chain uses TRBV15 with TRBJ1-1; a possible D gene is TRBD1 (6 bases). There are 15 residues in the CDR3. V was clipped by 3 bases and J by 0 bases, with 11 bases between them. CDR1 LNHNV and CDR2 YYDKDF come from the germline V gene (reference sequence). The CDR3 DNA sequence: TGTGCCACCAGCAGGGGGGCAGGGATGAACACTGAAGCTTTCTTT. Amino acid sequence: CATSRGAGMNTEAFF. Supplemented by reference TRBV15 and TRBJ1-1, the full variable domain reads DAMVIQNPRYQVTQFGKPVTLSCSQTLNHNVMYWYQQKSSQAPKLLFHYYDKDFNNEADTPDNFQSRRPNTSFCFLDIRSPGLGDTAMYLCATSRGAGMNTEAFFGQGTRLTVV.

This chain links TRBV4-1 with TRBJ2-7; D unclear. The CDR3 contains 15 residues. V was cut by 1 base and J by 0 bases, with 10 bases left in between. From germline, CDR1 is MGHRA and CDR2 YSYEKL. Here the CDR3 reads CASSQAHSSSYEQYF. The CDR3 DNA reads as TGCGCCAGCAGCCAAGCCCACAGTAGCTCCTACGAGCAGTACTTC.

The genes are TRBV2 and TRBJ1-6, with D possibly TRBD1 on 6 matching bases. Trimming left V 6 bases short and J 7 bases short, with 13 bases between. The germline gives CDR1 SNHLY, CDR2 FYNNEI. CDR3 size: 14 residues. The CDR3 loop is CASRPTGINSPLHF. CDR3 DNA sequence: TGTGCCAGCAGGCCTACAGGGATCAATTCACCCCTCCACTTT.

V usage is TRBV11-2 and J usage is TRBJ1-5; a weak D match, TRBD1 (6 bases). The V end was cut by 5 bases, the J end by 3 bases, with 11 bases between. From germline, CDR1 is SGHAT and CDR2 FQNNGV. This CDR3 contains 14 residues. The CDR3: CASSLQGVNQPQHF. CDR3 coding DNA: TGTGCCAGCAGCCTACAGGGAGTCAATCAGCCCCAGCATTTT.

This rearrangement joins TRBV4-3 to TRBJ2-2, with 7 bases fitting TRBD2. The germline V gene has CDR1 LGHNA and CDR2 YSLEER. CDR3 length: 15 residues. With 1 base clipped from V and 8 bases from J, the junction kept 7 bases outside the gene matches. The CDR3, as DNA: TGCGCCAGCAGCCAAGCGATCGGTAGCGGGGGGGAGCTGTTTTTT. Its protein product is CASSQAIGSGGELFF.

The chain joins TRBV7-8 to TRBJ1-4, with D possibly matching TRBD1 (5 bases). CDR1 is SGHVS and CDR2 is FQNEAQ in the germline V gene. Trimming removed 5 bases at V and 5 bases at J, with 12 bases between. The CDR3 runs to 14 residues. In DNA form, the CDR3 reads TGTGCCAGCAGCCGAGGGCAGGGAAATGAAAAACTGTTTTTT. It specifies CASSRGQGNEKLFF. Using reference TRBV7-8 and TRBJ1-4 for the parts outside the CDR3, the full variable domain is GAGVSQSPRYKVAKRGQDVALRCDPISGHVSLFWYQQALGQGPEFLTYFQNEAQLDKSGLPSDRFFAERPEGSVSTLKIQRTQQEDSAVYLCASSRGQGNEKLFFGSGTQLSVL.

This sequence joins TRBV6-5 and TRBJ1-1; TRBD1 is a possible D gene (5 bases). The CDR3 loop spans 13 amino acids. Per the germline V gene, CDR1 is MNHEY and CDR2 is SVGAGI. V lost 6 bases, J lost 1 base, and 9 bases lay in between. The CDR3 DNA is TGTGCCAGCAGATTGACAGCGAACACTGAAGCTTTCTTT. Protein sequence: CASRLTANTEAFF.

A single count supports this clone. The chain recombines TRBV27 with TRBJ2-7; TRBD1 aligns across 7 bases. Germline CDR1 reads MNHEY; CDR2 reads SMNVEV (reference sequence). J gave up 0 bases and V 0 bases, and 5 bases lay outside the gene matches. The CDR3 length is 16 residues. The CDR3 spells CASSLSMTGSSYEQYF. Written as DNA, the CDR3 is TGTGCCAGCAGTTTATCGATGACAGGGAGCTCCTACGAGCAGTACTTC.

This clone was detected only once. This sequence joins TRBV5-1 and TRBJ1-1; D may be TRBD1 (6 bases). This CDR3 is built from 15 residues. V gave up 0 bases and J gave up 10 bases, with 19 bases separating them. Per germline, CDR1 SGHRS and CDR2 YFSETQ. The CDR3 nucleotides are TGCGCCAGCAGCTTGGACAGAACTGATAGGGGGGGAGCTTTCTTT. Its translation is CASSLDRTDRGGAFF.

The chain is built from TRBV24-1 and TRBJ2-3, with TRBD1 matching 10 bases. Germline loops: CDR1 KGHDR, CDR2 SFDVKD. The CDR3 loop spans 15 amino acids. Unmatched junction bases numbered 8, after V lost 9 bases and J lost 3 bases. CDR3: CATESGTGVTDTQYF. Here the CDR3 DNA reads TGTGCCACCGAGTCGGGGACAGGGGTAACAGATACGCAGTATTTT.

V and J are TRBV9 and TRBJ2-3; 15 bases fit TRBD2. Trimming at V came to 2 bases and at J to 1 base, leaving 5 bases not matched to a gene. This CDR3 is 18 amino acids long. Germline values: CDR1 SGDLS, CDR2 YYNGEE. The DNA of the CDR3 is TGTGCCAGCAGCGTGGGACTAGCGGGGGGCCTCGGCACAGATACGCAGTATTTT. This sequence encodes CASSVGLAGGLGTDTQYF.

This clone appeared once. This chain joins TRBV5-8 and TRBJ1-2, with D possibly matching TRBD1 (5 bases). Germline V lookup: CDR1 SGHTS, CDR2 YDEGEE. Trimming left V 3 bases short and J 2 bases short, with 11 bases between. The CDR3 length is 14 residues. The CDR3 DNA sequence: TGTGCCAGCAGCTCAGGGTTTTTCAACTATGGCTACACCTTC. This translates into CASSSGFFNYGYTF.

This chain links TRBV19 with TRBJ1-6; 8 bases fit TRBD1. The CDR3 loop spans 13 amino acids. Per the germline V gene, CDR1 is LNHDA and CDR2 is SQIVND (reference sequence). V trimming: 5 bases; J trimming: 10 bases; junction bases outside the gene matches: 4. The CDR3 DNA follows: TGTGCCAGTAGTGACAGGGGTGGCTCACCCCTCCACTTT. This translates into CASSDRGGSPLHF.

V gene TRBV9 combines with J gene TRBJ1-6, with D possibly TRBD1 on 5 matching bases. The germline CDR1 and CDR2 sequences are SGDLS and YYNGEE. CDR3 length: 15 residues. The ends were cut back, 2 bases at V and 8 bases at J, with 14 bases in the middle. CDR3 in DNA: TGTGCCAGCAGCGTTGGGGGAGGGGTCGATTCACCCCTCCACTTT. This codes for CASSVGGGVDSPLHF.

CDR3 coding DNA: TGTGCCAGCAGCCCAAAGAGGAGGGCAGGGTGCTATGGCTACACCTTC. Residues: CASSPKRRAGCYGYTF. The rearrangement links TRBV21-1 to TRBJ1-2. TRBV21-1 is a pseudogene locus. The CDR3 consists of 16 residues.

The J gene is TRBJ2-7, the V gene TRBV7-6, with 11 bases fitting TRBD1. Unmatched junction bases numbered 2, after V lost 1 base and J lost 3 bases. The length of the CDR3 is 15 residues. The germline V gene has CDR1 SGHVS and CDR2 FNYEAQ. This CDR3 is CASSLGTGGLYEQYF. The CDR3 coding sequence is TGTGCCAGCAGCTTAGGGACAGGGGGCCTCTACGAGCAGTACTTC.

The chain uses TRBV5-5 and TRBJ1-2; TRBD1 might be the D (6 bases). The CDR3 spans 12 residues. Germline lookup yields CDR1 SGHKS and CDR2 YYEKEE (reference sequence). The V gene lost 0 bases and the J gene lost 6 bases, with 6 bases spanning the gap. The CDR3 region has the DNA TGTGCCAGCAGCTTGGACAGGGATGGCTACACCTTC. Translation gives CASSLDRDGYTF. Full variable domain (missing parts from reference TRBV5-5 and TRBJ1-2): DAGVTQSPTHLIKTRGQQVTLRCSPISGHKSVSWYQQVLGQGPQFIFQYYEKEERGRGNFPDRFSARQFPNYSSELNVNALLLGDSALYLCASSLDRDGYTFGSGTRLTVV.